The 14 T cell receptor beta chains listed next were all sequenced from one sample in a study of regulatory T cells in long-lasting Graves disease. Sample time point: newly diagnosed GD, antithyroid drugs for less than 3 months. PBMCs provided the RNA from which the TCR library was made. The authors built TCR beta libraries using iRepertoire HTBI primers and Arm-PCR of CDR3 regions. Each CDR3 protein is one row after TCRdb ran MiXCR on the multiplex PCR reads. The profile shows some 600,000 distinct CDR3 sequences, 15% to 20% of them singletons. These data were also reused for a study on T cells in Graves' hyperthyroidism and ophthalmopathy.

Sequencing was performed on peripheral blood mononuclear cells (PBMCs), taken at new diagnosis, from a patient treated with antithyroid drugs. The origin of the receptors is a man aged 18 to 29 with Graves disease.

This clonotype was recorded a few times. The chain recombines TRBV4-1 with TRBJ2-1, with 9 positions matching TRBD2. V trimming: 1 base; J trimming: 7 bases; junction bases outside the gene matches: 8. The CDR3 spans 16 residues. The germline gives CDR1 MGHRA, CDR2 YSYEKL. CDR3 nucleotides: TGCGCCAGCAGCCAAGGCCGACTAGCGGTAAGGAATGAGCAGTTCTTC. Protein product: CASSQGRLAVRNEQFF.

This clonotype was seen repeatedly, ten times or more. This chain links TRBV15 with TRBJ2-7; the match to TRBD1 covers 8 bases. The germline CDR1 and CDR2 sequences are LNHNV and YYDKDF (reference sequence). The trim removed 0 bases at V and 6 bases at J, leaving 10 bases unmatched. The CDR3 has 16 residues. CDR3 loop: CATSRERTGSSLEQYF. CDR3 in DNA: TGTGCCACCAGCAGAGAACGGACAGGGTCCTCACTCGAGCAGTACTTC.

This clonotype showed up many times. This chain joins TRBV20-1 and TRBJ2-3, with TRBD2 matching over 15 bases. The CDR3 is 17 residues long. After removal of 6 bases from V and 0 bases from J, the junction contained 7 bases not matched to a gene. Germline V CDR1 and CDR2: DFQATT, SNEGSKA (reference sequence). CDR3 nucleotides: TGCAGTGCCCTCGGACTAGCGGGAGGGCCGAGCACAGATACGCAGTATTTT. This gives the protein CSALGLAGGPSTDTQYF.

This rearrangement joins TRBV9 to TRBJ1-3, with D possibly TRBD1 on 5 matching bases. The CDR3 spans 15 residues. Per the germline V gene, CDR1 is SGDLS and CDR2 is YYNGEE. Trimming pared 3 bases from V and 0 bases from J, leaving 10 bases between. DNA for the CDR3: TGTGCCAGCAGCGACAGGCCCTTCTCTGGAAACACCATATATTTT. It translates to CASSDRPFSGNTIYF.

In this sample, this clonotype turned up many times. CDR3 DNA: TGTGCCAGCAGGACCCACCCGGGAGCCTCCTACGAGCAGTACTTC. Protein product: CASRTHPGASYEQYF. V usage is TRBV2 and J usage is TRBJ2-7; D possibly corresponds to TRBD2 (6 bases). The CDR3 contains 15 residues. Deletions cut 6 bases from V and 0 bases from J, with 15 bases between. Germline loops: CDR1 SNHLY, CDR2 FYNNEI.

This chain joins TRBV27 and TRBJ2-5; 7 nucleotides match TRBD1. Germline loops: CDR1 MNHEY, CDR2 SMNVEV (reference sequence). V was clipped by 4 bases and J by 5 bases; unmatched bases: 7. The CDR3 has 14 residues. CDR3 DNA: TGTGCCAGCAGTTCCCTCCAGGGGGAGGAGACCCAGTACTTC. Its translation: CASSSLQGEETQYF.

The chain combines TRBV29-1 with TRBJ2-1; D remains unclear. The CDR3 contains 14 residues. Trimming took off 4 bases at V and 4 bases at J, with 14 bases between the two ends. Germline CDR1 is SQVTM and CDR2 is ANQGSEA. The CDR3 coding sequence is TGCAGCGTTGTAACGATACCTACATACAATGAGCAGTTCTTC. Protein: CSVVTIPTYNEQFF.

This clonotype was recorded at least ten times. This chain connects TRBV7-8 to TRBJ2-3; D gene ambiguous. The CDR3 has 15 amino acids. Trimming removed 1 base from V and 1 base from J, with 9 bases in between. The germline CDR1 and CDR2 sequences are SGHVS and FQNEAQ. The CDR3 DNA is TGTGCCAGCAGCTTAGGTGGACCTCGCACAGATACGCAGTATTTT. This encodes CASSLGGPRTDTQYF.

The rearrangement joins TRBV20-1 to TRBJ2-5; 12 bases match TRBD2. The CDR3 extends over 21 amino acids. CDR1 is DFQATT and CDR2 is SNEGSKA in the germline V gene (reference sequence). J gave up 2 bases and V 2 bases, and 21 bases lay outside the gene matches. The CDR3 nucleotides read TGCAGTGCTAGACCCTTAGCCACTGGACTAGCGGGGATTCGGCTACAAGAGACCCAGTACTTC. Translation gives CSARPLATGLAGIRLQETQYF.

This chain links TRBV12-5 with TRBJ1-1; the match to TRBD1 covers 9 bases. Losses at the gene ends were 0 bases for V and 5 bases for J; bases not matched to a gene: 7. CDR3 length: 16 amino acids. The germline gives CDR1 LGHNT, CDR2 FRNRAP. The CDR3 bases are TGTGCTAGTGGTTTGGTACAGGGGGCATTGGGGACTGAAGCTTTCTTT. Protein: CASGLVQGALGTEAFF.

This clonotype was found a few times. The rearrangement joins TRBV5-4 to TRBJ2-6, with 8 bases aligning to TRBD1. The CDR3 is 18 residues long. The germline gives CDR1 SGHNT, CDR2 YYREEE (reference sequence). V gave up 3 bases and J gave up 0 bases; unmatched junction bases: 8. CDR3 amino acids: CASSSGQDRASGANVLTF. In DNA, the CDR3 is TGTGCCAGCAGCTCCGGACAGGACAGGGCCTCTGGGGCCAACGTCCTGACTTTC.

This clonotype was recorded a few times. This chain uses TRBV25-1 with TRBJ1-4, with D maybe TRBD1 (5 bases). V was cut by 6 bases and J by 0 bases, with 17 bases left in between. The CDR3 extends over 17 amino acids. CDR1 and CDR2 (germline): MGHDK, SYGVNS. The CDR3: CASREPLTASTNEKLFF. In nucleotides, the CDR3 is TGTGCCAGCAGGGAACCCTTGACAGCCTCAACTAATGAAAAACTGTTTTTT.

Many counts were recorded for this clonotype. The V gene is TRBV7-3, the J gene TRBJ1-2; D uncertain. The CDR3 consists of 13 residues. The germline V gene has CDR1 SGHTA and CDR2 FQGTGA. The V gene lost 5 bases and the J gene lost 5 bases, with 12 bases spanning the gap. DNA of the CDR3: TGTGCCAGCAGCCCCTCGGGAGAATATGGCTACACCTTC. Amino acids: CASSPSGEYGYTF.

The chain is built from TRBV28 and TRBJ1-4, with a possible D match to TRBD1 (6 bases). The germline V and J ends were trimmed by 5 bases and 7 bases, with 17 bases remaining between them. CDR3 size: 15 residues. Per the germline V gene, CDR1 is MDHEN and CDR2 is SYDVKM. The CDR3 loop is CASSELQGFSEKLFF. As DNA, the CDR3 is TGTGCCAGCAGTGAATTACAGGGATTTAGTGAAAAACTGTTTTTT.